This TCR beta chain is drawn from a study of cytomegalovirus exposure and HLA in healthy donors (dated by TCRdb to 2017 to 2019). With regard to the full study: According to an earlier analysis of several hundred of the donors, about 170 million T cells yielded some 120 million unique TCR beta sequences and 250 to 350 Gb of sequence data. Several DR-DQ haplotypes were handled as single units for association and clustering because linkage in the cohort was strong. HLA typing covered class I and class II loci at four-digit resolution. To study patterns of TCR occurrence, a later analysis re-analyzed previously published TCR beta repertoires from under 750 donors and added high-resolution HLA genotyping. In addition to the first cohort of several hundred subjects, a separate validation cohort of approximately 110 different subjects was used. High-throughput TCR immunosequencing, statistical association of individual TCRs with disease status, and machine learning were combined to predict cytomegalovirus infection status. Donor age, sex, ethnicity and CMV serostatus were compiled together with the repertoire data. An earlier analysis of fewer than 750 of the donors used high-throughput TCR beta sequencing to judge whether each TCR beta V gene segment behaved as functional or pseudogenic. Every repertoire in the discovery cohort had been generated on one and the same sequencing platform. The study profiled the T cell repertoires of under 700 subjects by immunosequencing and related them to cytomegalovirus serostatus. Among the roughly 400 genotyped donors, roughly 80% belonged to the genetic ancestry cluster associated with self-reported Caucasian donors. In the later analysis, no new phenotypic data were used to find candidate immune exposures; instead, reliance was placed on TCR beta sequences and their occurrence across donors. An early release covering over 500 HLA-typed donors comprised 250 to 350 gigabases of sequencing data and about 90 million unique TCR sequences. Typing coverage differed by locus: A, B, C, DRB1 and DQB1 were typed in roughly 620-630 donors, DQA1 in around 500, DPA1 in 600 to 610, and DPB1 in 450 to 480. A later genetic analysis used genome-wide SNP genotypes for about 65% of the roughly 700 donors, treating that subset as a discovery cohort. Among roughly 400 genotyped donors of the cohort, an average of around 240,000 unique TCR beta nucleotide sequences were sequenced per donor, around 20% of them non-productive. The study aimed to test whether signatures of past pathogen exposure could be identified by cataloging public T cell receptors.

This clone was counted only a few times. Which antigen it targets is not known. The sample holds no much larger clone one base away, and base qualities are not on file. The cohort was made up of approximately 670 healthy bone marrow donors. At the time of sampling, every cohort member was nominally healthy, though immune exposures that went unrecorded were likely present. The donor was CMV seronegative and belonged to the group of 352 seronegative cohort members. A peripheral blood sample was provided by each donor, and peripheral blood mononuclear cells were used for TCR beta sequencing. Genomic DNA extraction from the blood cell samples was performed with the Qiagen DNeasy Blood Extraction Kit. Study-wide findings and limitations: Linkage disequilibrium might explain the correlated functional status among segregating V segments, but an unknown experimental factor could not be excluded. A later analysis reported that several top co-occurrence clusters appeared linked to parvovirus B19, influenza, CMV and Epstein-Barr virus. A later analysis found that HLA-associated TCR beta chains were more clonally expanded and had lower generation probabilities than equally common non-associated chains. While some public TCRs were present in many individuals, most TCR sequences turned up only very rarely across donors. A further reported finding was that TCR beta sequences accurately predicted the HLA-A and HLA-B alleles for most subjects in the first cohort. A later analysis associated 15,000 or so TCR beta sequences with specific HLA alleles at a false discovery rate of 0.05. Because counts were too low, approximately 15 rarely observed V segments, including chromosome 9 orphons, were excluded from the earlier analysis of several hundred of the donors. The classifier was reported to diagnose cytomegalovirus status with high specificity and sensitivity in both the original cohort and the validation cohort. A later analysis found that most CMV-associated TCR beta chains appeared HLA-restricted, with HLA associations seemingly driven largely by CMV exposure. A group of highly shared sequence variants was considered likely to be a technical artifact of the sequencing pipeline. HLA typing was unavailable for some donors at each locus, so association tests used only the typed subset. In a later genetic analysis, a missense DCLRE1C variant was associated with V-gene and J-gene trimming of TCR beta chains, and the association was replicated in an independent cohort. The authors suggested that the approach could potentially be generalized to other disease states and immunological phenotypes. When HLA alleles, especially DR and DQ, strongly co-occurred, TCR associations were difficult to assign to individual alleles. According to a later analysis, TCR association rates differed among HLA loci, with DRB1 alleles showing the most associated TCRs and HLA-C alleles showing the fewest. In the study, around 160 TCR beta chains were listed as associated with cytomegalovirus. Broadly in line with IMGT annotations, most TCR beta V segments showed up in productive rearrangements about 87% or about 30% of the time in an earlier analysis of several hundred of the donors. The 87-base-pair reads could not distinguish some IMGT-functional V segments, including TRBV6-2 and TRBV6-3, so those segments were excluded. Compared with the roughly 670-donor mean, donors in an Asian-associated ancestry cluster had fewer N-insertions in productive TCRs, according to a later genetic analysis. For the cohort, immune exposure information was limited to CMV serostatus. Three of the identified cytomegalovirus-associated TCR beta chains were confirmed in vitro to be specific for cytomegalovirus antigens. Presence/absence analyses assumed roughly uniform sequencing depth across donors, an assumption that may not hold. The cohort was sequenced for TCR beta chains only, and without alpha or paired-chain data the features that could be detected were limited.

V has 6 bases trimmed and J has 4 bases trimmed; junction bases matching no gene number 9. Including cysteine and phenylalanine, the CDR3 has 14 amino acids. Only CDR3 DNA is held: 42 bases, read in frame from base 1. The germline V gene sets CDR1 to SQVTM and CDR2 to ANQGSEA. The library came from the immunoSEQ multiplex PCR assay. For the multiplex PCR, a mixture combining 60 forward primers for TCR Vbeta segments and 13 reverse primers for TCR Jbeta segments was used. The CDR3 region of rearranged TCR beta genes was amplified from genomic DNA by a multiplex PCR assay. On the Illumina HiSeq System, the amplified TCR beta libraries were sequenced as 87-base-pair reads. Under the source paper's analysis protocol: A later analysis counted approximately 84 million unique TCR beta chains across the 500 to 850 repertoires, and roughly 11 million of these chains were shared by at least two donors. Raw reads were error-corrected and collapsed into unique sequences by a nearest-neighbor algorithm in which closely related sequences were merged to remove PCR and sequencing errors. To assign V, D and J gene segments, CDR3 sequences were aligned to IMGT reference sequences. For a sequence to be retained, a match of at least six nucleotides to both a V gene segment and a J gene segment was required. A rearrangement was called productive if the CDR3 had no stop codons and remained in frame with V and J, and every other rearrangement was called non-productive. Following IMGT convention, CDR3 was defined as the stretch from the second conserved V-encoded cysteine to the conserved J-encoded phenylalanine. In an earlier analysis of some 550 of the donors, sequences lacking an unambiguous match to a single V gene segment were excluded. In an earlier analysis of about 590 of the donors, a V segment was called functional when productive rearrangements were above 56.7%, and segregating when the standard deviation between donors exceeded 5%. A statistical classification framework was built for diagnosing cytomegalovirus status from the catalog of TCR beta chain sequences. In a later analysis, V and J genes were assigned by comparing TCR nucleotide sequences against IMGT/GENE-DB human TR gene sequences. In a later analysis, CDR3 sequences and most-parsimonious VDJ recombination scenarios were assigned using the TCRdist pipeline. A later analysis defined each TCR beta chain by its CDR3 amino acid sequence plus V-gene family, and excluded reads lacking a unique V-gene family. To address suspected cross-contamination and a sequencing artifact, a later analysis removed around 600 highly shared, low-generation-probability nucleotide sequences. A later analysis calculated a clonal expansion index for each public chain from normalized within-repertoire ranks of inferred template counts. Generation probabilities in a later analysis came from a VDJ recombination model fitted to out-of-frame rearrangements, and those results were checked against IGoR. In a later analysis, hypergeometric tests were used to score TCR-TCR, TCR-HLA and TCR-CMV co-occurrence, with a repertoire-size bias correction applied to TCR pairs. False discovery rates were estimated in a later analysis by permuting HLA or CMV assignments 20 times. A later analysis grouped co-occurring TCRs with DBSCAN, adding TCRdist sequence similarity when clustering within HLA-allele-positive subsets. Repertoires with fewer than 30,000 or more than 120,000 public chains, plus five repertoires with anomalous nucleotide sharing, were excluded from co-occurrence clustering. TCRdb retrieved this table from immuneACCESS and kept in-frame rearrangements only. Not all clones are present; in checked studies, unresolved V genes account for under half, and no reason is known for the remainder. That table gives V, J and clone size, and the DNA gave D and trimming. This sample holds some 96,000 clones; 60% to 80% were observed only once. The top ten clones comprise 3.2% of the sample.

The rearrangement combines TRBV29-1 with TRBJ2-7; 10 bases in between match TRBD1. The sequenced material came from PBMCs. This receptor was identified in a man between 60 and 75 years old in good health and CMV-seronegative. The nucleotide sequence is given as TGCAGCGTCGCTAGGGGACAGGGGTCTTACGAGCAGTACTTC. Translation gives CSVARGQGSYEQYF.